This entry concerns a single T cell receptor (beta chain). This sample is part of a study of T cell changes during pregnancy in multiple sclerosis. The CDR3 is 15 residues long. Trimming took 5 bases from V and 0 from J, leaving 14 bases between them. The germline V gene has CDR1 SQVTM and CDR2 ANQGSEA. Clones were read by immunoSEQ multiplex PCR, and TCRdb kept only the in-frame ones, dropping some. In the table there are over 30,000 clones, approximately 91% of which are singletons. This receptor was obtained from a female donor in good health, enrolled as a control in a pregnancy study. V and J are TRBV29-1 and TRBJ2-4, with a weak D call TRBD1 (5 bases). This specimen was CD4+ T cells from peripheral blood mononuclear cells, taken in the third trimester of pregnancy. The CDR3 DNA is TGCAGCGTTTTAAGCAGGGTCTTAGCCAAAAACATTCAGTACTTC. This codes for CSVLSRVLAKNIQYF.